The clone carrying this TCR beta chain was picked up a small number of times. No antigen is known for it. A junction boundary mismatches the germline segment, possibly from a read error. Included in the TCR beta cDNA libraries were unique molecular identifiers. The source material, roughly 0.9 to 11 million T cells, gave rise to 500,000 or so cDNA molecules. TCRdb used MiXCR to reprocess the PCR reads, holding one entry per CDR3 protein. Of roughly 870,000 distinct CDR3 sequences listed, around 50% were seen once; the top ten hold over 4%. The source of the sample is a study of post-analysis software for immune sequencing data. Study in general: Disease courses included relapsing-remitting, secondary progressive and progressive-relapsing multiple sclerosis.

Study-wide points: Under the F measure, samples that were prepared in one batch clustered strongly together. Compared with controls, patients had more of about 5 TRBV segments, including TRBV5-6, TRBV5-1 and TRBV20-1. A significant reduction in normalized Chao1 diversity was observed in multiple sclerosis patients versus controls.

This CDR3 contains 12 residues. The germline V gene has CDR1 SQVTM and CDR2 ANQGSEA. V is TRBV29-1 and J is TRBJ2-7; D perhaps matches TRBD2 (5 bases). The source of this sequence is a girl aged 10 to 17 with multiple sclerosis. Sequences were obtained from blood. In nucleotides, the CDR3 is TGCAGCGTTGTGGTTCCGGGGTTGGAGGTGTTCTTC. This gives the protein CSVVVPGLEVFF.